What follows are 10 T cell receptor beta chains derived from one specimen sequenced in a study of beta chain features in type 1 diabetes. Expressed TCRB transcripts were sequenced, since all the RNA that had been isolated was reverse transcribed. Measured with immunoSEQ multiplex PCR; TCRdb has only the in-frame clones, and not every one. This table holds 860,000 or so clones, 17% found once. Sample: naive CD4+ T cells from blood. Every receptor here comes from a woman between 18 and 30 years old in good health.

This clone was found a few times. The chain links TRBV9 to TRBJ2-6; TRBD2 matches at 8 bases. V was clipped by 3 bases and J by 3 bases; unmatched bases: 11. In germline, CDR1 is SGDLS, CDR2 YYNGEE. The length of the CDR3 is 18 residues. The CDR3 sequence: CASSAIAGTVDGANVLTF. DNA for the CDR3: TGTGCCAGCAGCGCTATAGCGGGAACCGTTGATGGGGCCAACGTCCTGACTTTC.

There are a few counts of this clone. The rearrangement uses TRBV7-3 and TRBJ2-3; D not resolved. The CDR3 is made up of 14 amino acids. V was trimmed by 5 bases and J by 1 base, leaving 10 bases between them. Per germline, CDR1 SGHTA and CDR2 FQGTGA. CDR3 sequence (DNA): TGTGCCAGCAGCCAGTACGGAGGCACAGATACGCAGTATTTT. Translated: CASSQYGGTDTQYF.

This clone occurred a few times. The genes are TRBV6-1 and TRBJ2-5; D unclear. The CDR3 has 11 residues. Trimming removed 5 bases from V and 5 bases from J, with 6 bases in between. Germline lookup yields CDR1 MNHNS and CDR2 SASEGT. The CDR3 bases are TGTGCCAGCAGTTCGTTGGAGACCCAGTACTTC. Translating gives CASSSLETQYF.

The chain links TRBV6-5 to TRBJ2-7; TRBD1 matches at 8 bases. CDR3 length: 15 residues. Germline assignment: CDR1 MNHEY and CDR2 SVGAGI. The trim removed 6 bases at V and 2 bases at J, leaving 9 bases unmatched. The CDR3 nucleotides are TGTGCCAGCAGACCCGACAGGGGAGTTACCTACGAGCAGTACTTC. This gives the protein CASRPDRGVTYEQYF.

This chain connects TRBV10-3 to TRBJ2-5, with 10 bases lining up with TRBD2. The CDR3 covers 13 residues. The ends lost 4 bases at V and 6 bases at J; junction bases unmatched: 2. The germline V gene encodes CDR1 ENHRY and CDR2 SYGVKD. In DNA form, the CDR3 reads TGTGCCATCAGTGCTAGCGGGAGTAAGACCCAGTACTTC. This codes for CAISASGSKTQYF.

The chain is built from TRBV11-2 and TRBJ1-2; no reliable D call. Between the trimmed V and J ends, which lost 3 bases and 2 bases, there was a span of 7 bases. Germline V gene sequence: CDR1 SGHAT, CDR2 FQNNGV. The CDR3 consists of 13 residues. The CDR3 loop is CASSFAANYGYTF. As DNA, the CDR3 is TGTGCCAGCAGCTTCGCAGCGAACTATGGCTACACCTTC.

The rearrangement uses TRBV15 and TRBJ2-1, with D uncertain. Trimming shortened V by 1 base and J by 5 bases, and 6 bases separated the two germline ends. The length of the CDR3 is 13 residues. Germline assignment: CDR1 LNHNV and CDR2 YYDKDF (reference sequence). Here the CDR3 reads CATSRGQDNEQFF. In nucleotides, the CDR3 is TGTGCCACCAGCAGAGGGCAGGACAATGAGCAGTTCTTC.

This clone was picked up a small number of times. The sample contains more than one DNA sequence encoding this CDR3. Here the CDR3 reads CASSLAGQSYEQYF. The CDR3 DNA follows: TGTGCCAGCAGCTTAGCGGGACAGTCCTACGAGCAGTACTTC. The chain joins TRBV7-9 to TRBJ2-7; 7 positions match TRBD1. Trimming took 0 bases from V and 1 from J; bases not matched to a gene: 0. The CDR3 has 14 residues. Per germline, CDR1 SEHNR and CDR2 FQNEAQ (reference sequence).

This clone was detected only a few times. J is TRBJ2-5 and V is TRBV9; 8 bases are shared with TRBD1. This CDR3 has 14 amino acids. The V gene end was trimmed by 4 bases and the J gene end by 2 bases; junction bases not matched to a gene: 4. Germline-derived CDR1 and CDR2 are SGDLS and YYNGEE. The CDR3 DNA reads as TGTGCCAGCAGCATGAGGACAGGGCAAGAGACCCAGTACTTC. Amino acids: CASSMRTGQETQYF.

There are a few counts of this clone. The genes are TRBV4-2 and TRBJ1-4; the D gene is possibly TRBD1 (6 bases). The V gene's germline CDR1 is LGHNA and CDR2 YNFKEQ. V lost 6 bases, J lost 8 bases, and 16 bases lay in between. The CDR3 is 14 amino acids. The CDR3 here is CASSHVGGQEKLFF. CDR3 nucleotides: TGTGCCAGCAGTCACGTTGGGGGCCAAGAAAAACTGTTTTTT.